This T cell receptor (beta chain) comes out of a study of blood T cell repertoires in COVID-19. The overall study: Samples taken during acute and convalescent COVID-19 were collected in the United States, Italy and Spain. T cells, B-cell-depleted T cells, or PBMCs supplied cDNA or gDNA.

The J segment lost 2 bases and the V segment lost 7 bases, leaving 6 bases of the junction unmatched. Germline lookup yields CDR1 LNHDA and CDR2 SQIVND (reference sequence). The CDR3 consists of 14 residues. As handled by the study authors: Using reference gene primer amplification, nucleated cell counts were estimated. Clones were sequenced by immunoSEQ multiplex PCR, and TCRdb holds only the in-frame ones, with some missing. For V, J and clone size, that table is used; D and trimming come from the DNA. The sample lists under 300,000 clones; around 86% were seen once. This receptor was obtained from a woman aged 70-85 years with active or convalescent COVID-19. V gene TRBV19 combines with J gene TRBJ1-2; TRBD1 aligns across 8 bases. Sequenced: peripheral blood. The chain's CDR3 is CASTLDRGNYGYTF. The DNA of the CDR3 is TGTGCCAGTACCCTAGACAGGGGAAACTATGGCTACACCTTC.